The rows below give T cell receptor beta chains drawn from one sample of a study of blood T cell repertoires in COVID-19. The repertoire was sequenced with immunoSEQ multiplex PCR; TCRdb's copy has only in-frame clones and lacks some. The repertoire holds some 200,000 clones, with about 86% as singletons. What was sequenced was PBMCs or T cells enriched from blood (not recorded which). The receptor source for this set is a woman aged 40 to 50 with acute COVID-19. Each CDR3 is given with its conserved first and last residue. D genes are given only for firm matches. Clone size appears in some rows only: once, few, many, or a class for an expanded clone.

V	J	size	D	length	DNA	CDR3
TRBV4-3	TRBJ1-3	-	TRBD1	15	TGCGCCAGCAGCCAGGGACAGGGGGCTGGAAACACCATATATTTT	CASSQGQGAGNTIYF
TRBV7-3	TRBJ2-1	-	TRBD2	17	TGTGCCAGCAGCTTAGGTCGTACTAGCGGGGGTCAGGATGAGCAGTTCTTC	CASSLGRTSGGQDEQFF
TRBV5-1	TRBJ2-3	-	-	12	TGCGCCAGCAGCCCGGAGGCCGATACGCAGTATTTT	CASSPEADTQYF
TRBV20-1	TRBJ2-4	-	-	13	TGCAGTGCTAGTAGACTAGTTGTCGACATTCAGTACTTC	CSASRLVVDIQYF
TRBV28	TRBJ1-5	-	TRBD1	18	TGTGCCAGCAGTCGCCCGGGACAGGGGGTACAGGGTAATCAGCCCCAGCATTTT	CASSRPGQGVQGNQPQHF
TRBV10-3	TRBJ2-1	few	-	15	TGTGCCATCAGCGACCCGATAACGGGTTACAATGAGCAGTTCTTC	CAISDPITGYNEQFF
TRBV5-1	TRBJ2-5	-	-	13	TGCGCCAGCCTCGGACAGGGAGGGGAGACCCAGTACTTC	CASLGQGGETQYF
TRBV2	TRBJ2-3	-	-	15	TGTGCCAGCCGACGCCGGACTGGTGAGGCAGATACGCAGTATTTT	CASRRRTGEADTQYF
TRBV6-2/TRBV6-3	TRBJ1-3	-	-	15	TGTGCCAGCAGTTACCGGGGGAGAGCTGGAAACACCATATATTTT	CASSYRGRAGNTIYF
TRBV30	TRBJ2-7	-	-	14	TGTGCCTGGAGTGTATCGGCAGGGTCCTACGAGCAGTACTTC	CAWSVSAGSYEQYF
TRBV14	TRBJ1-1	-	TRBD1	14	TGTGCCAGCAGCCCGACAGGGGGCCGGACTGAAGCTTTCTTT	CASSPTGGRTEAFF
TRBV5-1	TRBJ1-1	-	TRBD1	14	TGCGCCAGCAGCTTGGGACAGGGGGCTGCTGAAGCTTTCTTT	CASSLGQGAAEAFF
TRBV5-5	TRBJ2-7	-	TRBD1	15	TGTGCCAGCAGGTTGGGGACAGGGGTTTCCTACGAGCAGTACTTC	CASRLGTGVSYEQYF